This TCR beta chain was sequenced for a study of shared clonotypes between healthy human individuals. Germline CDR1 SNHLY, CDR2 FYNNEI. CDR3 length equals 15 residues. The V gene lost 6 bases and the J gene lost 7 bases, with 19 bases spanning the gap. Overall study results and limits: Sampling covered blood only; tissue repertoires likely differ.

As for this clone: Its antigen is currently unknown.

The data were produced by immunoSEQ multiplex PCR, yet TCRdb's version contains in-frame clones alone and is incomplete. The sample consists of some 2 million clones, about 95% of them appearing once. CD45RO negativity and positive selection for CCR7 defined naive CD8 cells, a population that excluded terminally differentiated effector memory CD45RA+ cells. The clonotype comes from a man between 18 and 29 years old in good health. The sequenced material came from naive CD8+ T cells sorted from blood. The chain uses TRBV2 and TRBJ2-1; D is unclear. CDR3: CASRLDPSTTNEQFF. The CDR3 DNA is TGTGCCAGCAGGTTAGACCCCTCAACCACTAATGAGCAGTTCTTC.